These 10 T cell receptor beta chains came from one sample sequenced in a study of cytomegalovirus exposure and HLA in healthy donors. In the PCR, 60 Vbeta and 13 Jbeta primers were used. Some clones are missing from TCRdb's copy, which holds only in-frame ones; the method was immunoSEQ multiplex PCR. The sample contains roughly 120,000 clones, 55% to 75% of which appear only once. Sequencing input: PBMCs. These receptors came from a woman between 70 and 85 years old in good health and CMV-seropositive.

The rearrangement uses TRBV4-2 and TRBJ1-1, with D unresolved. Per germline, CDR1 LGHNA and CDR2 YNFKEQ. Trimming pared 0 bases from V and 2 bases from J, leaving 10 bases between. The CDR3 spans 15 residues. The CDR3: CASSQEQSVNTEAFF. The CDR3 bases are TGTGCCAGCAGCCAAGAGCAATCGGTAAACACTGAAGCTTTCTTT.

This chain joins TRBV4-1 and TRBJ1-2; a possible D gene is TRBD1 (6 bases). Trimming stripped 2 bases from V and 8 bases from J, with 18 bases between. Germline V CDR1 and CDR2: MGHRA, YSYEKL. The CDR3 extends over 15 amino acids. CDR3 sequence reads: CASSQTGTILGGYTF. CDR3 bases: TGCGCCAGCAGCCAAACCGGGACAATCCTGGGAGGCTACACCTTC.

The chain has TRBV5-1 and TRBJ1-1; 9 nucleotides line up with TRBD1. Germline loops: CDR1 SGHRS, CDR2 YFSETQ. Germline trimming cut 4 bases from V and 5 bases from J; bases unmatched to any gene: 9. The CDR3 totals 15 residues. For the CDR3, the DNA is TGCGCCAGCAGCGCCACAGGGGGCGAAAGGACTGAAGCTTTCTTT. As protein: CASSATGGERTEAFF.

This clone was seen just once. This sequence joins TRBV7-9 and TRBJ1-1; 11 nucleotides line up with TRBD1. V was pared by 3 bases and J by 5 bases, with 8 bases of the junction left unmatched. Germline V lookup: CDR1 SEHNR, CDR2 FQNEAQ (reference sequence). The CDR3 has 16 residues. CDR3 coding DNA: TGTGCCAGCAGCTTGACCGGACAGGGGGCTTATACTGAAGCTTTCTTT. Encoded protein: CASSLTGQGAYTEAFF.

This chain joins TRBV6-6 and TRBJ1-1; the D gene is possibly TRBD1 (5 bases). The CDR3 runs to 14 residues. Germline CDR1 and CDR2: MNHNY and SVGAGI (reference sequence). The V end lost 5 bases, the J end lost 1 base, and 11 bases lay between the germline ends. The CDR3 DNA is TGTGCCAGCAGTACCCAGGGAACGAACACTGAAGCTTTCTTT. It encodes CASSTQGTNTEAFF.

V is TRBV2 and J is TRBJ1-3; D may be TRBD1 (5 bases). This CDR3 contains 15 residues. From germline, CDR1 is SNHLY and CDR2 FYNNEI. V lost 7 bases and J lost 5, with 18 bases in between. In DNA, the CDR3 is TGTGCCAGCATGGGATCGGGGACTTTTCGAAACACCATATATTTT. It yields the protein CASMGSGTFRNTIYF.

This sequence joins TRBV11-2 and TRBJ1-4; a weak D match, TRBD1 (6 bases). V shed 9 bases and J shed 8 bases, with 10 bases lying between them. Germline V gene sequence: CDR1 SGHAT, CDR2 FQNNGV. This CDR3 comprises 11 residues. CDR3: CARQGGEKLFF. CDR3 bases: TGTGCCAGACAGGGAGGGGAAAAACTGTTTTTT.

The rearrangement links TRBV10-2 to TRBJ2-7; no reliable D call. V shed 4 bases and J shed 5 bases, with 6 bases lying between them. The CDR3 runs to 11 residues. Germline V CDR1 and CDR2: WSHSY, SAAADI. As DNA, the CDR3 is TGCGCCAGCAGTGCAAGCCACGAGCAGTACTTC. This translates into CASSASHEQYF.

The chain joins TRBV9 to TRBJ1-1; a possible D gene is TRBD1 (5 bases). The V gene's germline CDR1 is SGDLS and CDR2 YYNGEE. V lost 0 bases and J lost 1, with 10 bases in between. This CDR3 has 15 amino acids. CDR3 amino acids: CASSVDGAQNTEAFF. The CDR3 DNA follows: TGTGCCAGCAGCGTAGATGGGGCCCAGAACACTGAAGCTTTCTTT.

This chain links TRBV6-5 with TRBJ2-2; D is perhaps TRBD1 (6 bases). Trimming pared 2 bases from V and 11 bases from J, leaving 12 bases between. This CDR3 spans 13 amino acids. Germline CDR1 is MNHEY and CDR2 is SVGAGI. The CDR3 bases are TGTGCCAGCAGTTACCTAAGGGACAAAGAGCTGTTTTTT. Translating gives CASSYLRDKELFF.